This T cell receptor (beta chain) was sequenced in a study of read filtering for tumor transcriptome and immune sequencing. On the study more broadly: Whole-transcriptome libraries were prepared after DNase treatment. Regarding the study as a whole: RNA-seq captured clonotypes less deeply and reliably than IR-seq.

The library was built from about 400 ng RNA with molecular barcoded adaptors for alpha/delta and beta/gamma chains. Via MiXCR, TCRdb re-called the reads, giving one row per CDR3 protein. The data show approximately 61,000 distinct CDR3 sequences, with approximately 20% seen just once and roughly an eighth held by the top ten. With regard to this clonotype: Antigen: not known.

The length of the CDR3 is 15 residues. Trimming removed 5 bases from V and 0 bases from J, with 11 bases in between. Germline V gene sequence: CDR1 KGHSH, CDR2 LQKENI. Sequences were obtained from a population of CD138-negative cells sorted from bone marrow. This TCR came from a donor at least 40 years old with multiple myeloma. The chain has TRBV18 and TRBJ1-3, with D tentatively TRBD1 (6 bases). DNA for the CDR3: TGTGCCAGCTCATCAGGGGACCTCTCTGGAAACACCATATATTTT. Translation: CASSSGDLSGNTIYF.